A single sample gave rise to the 29 T cell receptor beta chains below, sequenced in a study of CD8 T cells in ankylosing spondylitis (TCRdb year 2017). Findings and caveats that apply to the study as a whole: A TCR beta motif made up of eight or nine highly homologous amino acid variants appeared to be characteristic of blood from ankylosing spondylitis patients.

The library was prepared using 5' RACE. TCRdb shows the sequencer as Illumina HiSeq 2500. TCRdb passed the public sequencing reads through fastp at Q25 and MiXCR, retaining productive beta sequences. Entries that share a CDR3 protein sequence are merged under the most common genes and DNA. This sample lists 400,000 to 450,000 distinct CDR3 sequences; 15% to 20% were detected once. The ten largest account for just over 1% of the sample. Which antigens these TCRs recognize remains unknown. The sequenced material came from blood, either unsorted or a sorted T cell fraction (not recorded which). The receptors derive from a male donor with ankylosing spondylitis.

This chain connects TRBV28 to TRBJ2-1; D is perhaps TRBD2 (5 bases). The CDR3 totals 15 residues. V lost 5 bases and J 7 bases, leaving 18 bases between the germline ends. Looked up from germline, CDR1 is MDHEN and CDR2 is SYDVKM. CDR3 amino acids: CASSPNLARGNEQFF. The DNA for the CDR3 is TGTGCCAGCAGTCCTAACCTAGCACGGGGTAATGAGCAGTTCTTC.

V gene TRBV20-1 combines with J gene TRBJ2-4; D not certain. V gave up 6 bases and J gave up 1 base, with 13 bases separating them. The CDR3 is made up of 14 amino acids. Germline CDR1 is DFQATT and CDR2 is SNEGSKA (reference sequence). CDR3 amino acids: CSALSSYAKNIQYF. The CDR3 bases are TGCAGTGCCCTCAGCAGTTACGCCAAAAACATTCAGTACTTC.

The gene calls are TRBV12-3 or TRBV12-4 and TRBJ2-5; 11 bases are a match to TRBD2. The CDR3 runs to 15 residues. Germline trimming cut 5 bases from V and 4 bases from J; bases unmatched to any gene: 6. The CDR3 sequence: CASSKPGLAGETQYF. The CDR3 DNA sequence: TGTGCCAGCAGTAAACCCGGACTAGCGGGAGAGACCCAGTACTTC.

This chain links TRBV2 with TRBJ2-7, with TRBD1 identical over 12 bases. The germline V gene has CDR1 SNHLY and CDR2 FYNNEI. The CDR3 length is 12 residues. The ends lost 11 bases at V and 5 bases at J; junction bases unmatched: 4. In DNA form, the CDR3 reads TGTGCCTGTCGGGACAGGGGGCACGAGCAGTACTTC. It translates to CACRDRGHEQYF.

The genes are TRBV4-2 and TRBJ2-7; tentatively, D is TRBD1 (5 bases). The CDR3 totals 17 residues. Deletions cut 2 bases from V and 3 bases from J, with 20 bases between. In germline, CDR1 is LGHNA, CDR2 YNFKEQ. The CDR3 DNA reads TGTGCCAGCAGCCAAACCTTCTTGGGGCGGTCGGGCTACGAGCAGTACTTC. Translated, it gives CASSQTFLGRSGYEQYF.

The chain links TRBV12-3 or TRBV12-4 to TRBJ2-5; TRBD2 agrees at 10 bases. V lost 1 base, J lost 5 bases, and 7 bases stayed unmatched. The CDR3 is made up of 16 amino acids. The CDR3 region is CASSLVASGRRETQYF. DNA for the CDR3: TGTGCCAGCAGTTTAGTTGCTAGCGGGAGAAGGGAGACCCAGTACTTC.

As regards this clonotype: A read error may be the cause here, since a much bigger clone is one base away. The rearrangement joins TRBV5-8 to TRBJ2-5; 8 bases align to TRBD1. Per germline, CDR1 SGHTS and CDR2 YDEGEE. The CDR3 covers 13 residues. Trimming at V came to 4 bases and at J to 4 bases, leaving 3 bases not matched to a gene. As DNA, the CDR3 is TGTGCCAGCAGCACCGACAGGGGAGAGACCCAGTACTTC. It specifies CASSTDRGETQYF.

This chain uses TRBV2 with TRBJ2-3; 8 nucleotides agree with TRBD2. This CDR3 is 15 amino acids long. The junction had 6 bases not matched to a gene; V was cut back by 6 bases and J by 1 base. CDR1 is SNHLY, CDR2 FYNNEI, per germline. The CDR3 is CASRSRSGGTDTQYF. CDR3 sequence (DNA): TGTGCCAGCAGATCCCGTAGCGGGGGCACAGATACGCAGTATTTT. The variable domain in full, completed from reference TRBV2 and TRBJ2-3, reads EPEVTQTPSHQVTQMGQEVILRCVPISNHLYFYWYRQILGQKVEFLVSFYNNEISEKSEIFDDQFSVERPDGSNFTLKIRSTKLEDSAMYFCASRSRSGGTDTQYFGPGTRLTVL.

The chain links TRBV7-2 to TRBJ2-5; D uncertain. Between the trimmed V and J ends, which lost 5 bases and 2 bases, there was a span of 9 bases. CDR1 is SGHTA and CDR2 is FQGNSA in the germline V gene. CDR3 size: 13 residues. CDR3 coding DNA: TGTGCCAGCAGCACCTACAAACAAGAGACCCAGTACTTC. The encoded protein is CASSTYKQETQYF.

This clonotype was observed a few times. The chain uses TRBV5-1 and TRBJ2-5; TRBD1 matches at 7 bases. The CDR3 runs 14 residues. The V gene end was trimmed by 4 bases and the J gene end by 5 bases; junction bases not matched to a gene: 8. Germline CDR1 and CDR2: SGHRS and YFSETQ. The CDR3 DNA reads as TGCGCCAGCAGCATAAGACAGGGAGTGGAGACCCAGTACTTC. This translates into CASSIRQGVETQYF.

This clonotype was seen a few times. V usage is TRBV20-1 and J usage is TRBJ1-4, with D tentatively TRBD1 (5 bases). Trimming took 3 bases from V and 4 from J, leaving 15 bases between them. Looked up from germline, CDR1 is DFQATT and CDR2 is SNEGSKA (reference sequence). This CDR3 region has 15 residues. In nucleotides, the CDR3 is TGCAGTGCTAGGCTCGCGAGGGGAATTAATGAAAAACTGTTTTTT. It is translated as CSARLARGINEKLFF.

This clonotype was counted between two and nine times. The V call is TRBV12-3 or TRBV12-4, the J call TRBJ2-1, with 11 bases identical to TRBD2. With V trimmed by 0 bases and J by 6 bases, 10 bases remained unmatched. The CDR3 contains 18 residues. The CDR3 DNA reads TGTGCCAGCAGTTTAGCGAGTGGGCTAGCGGGGGGCGGCAATGAGCAGTTCTTC. Protein product: CASSLASGLAGGGNEQFF.

V gene TRBV10-3 combines with J gene TRBJ1-5; 11 bases are a match to TRBD1. Trimming cost V 9 bases and J 6 bases; bases outside gene matches: 1. The germline CDR1 and CDR2 sequences are ENHRY and SYGVKD. The CDR3 has 12 residues. As DNA, the CDR3 is TGTGCCATAGGACAGGGGGCTCAGCCCCAGCATTTT. Translating it yields CAIGQGAQPQHF.

This clonotype was detected only a few times. The CDR3 sequence is CASSPTGLGVSGNTIYF. CDR3 nucleotides: TGCGCCAGCAGCCCGACAGGGCTGGGAGTCTCTGGAAACACCATATATTTT. The chain links TRBV4-1 to TRBJ1-3, with 7 bases lining up with TRBD1. Germline trimming cut 4 bases from V and 0 bases from J; bases unmatched to any gene: 9. The CDR3 runs 17 residues. The germline V gene encodes CDR1 MGHRA and CDR2 YSYEKL.

This rearrangement joins TRBV20-1 to TRBJ2-3; the D gene is possibly TRBD2 (6 bases). CDR3 length equals 13 residues. CDR1 and CDR2 (germline): DFQATT, SNEGSKA (reference sequence). The V gene lost 8 bases and the J gene lost 5 bases, with 17 bases spanning the gap. CDR3 loop: CSPLWGGGDTQYF. The CDR3 coding sequence is TGCAGTCCTCTCTGGGGAGGTGGAGATACGCAGTATTTT.

V usage is TRBV5-1 and J usage is TRBJ2-3; tentatively, D is TRBD1 or TRBD2 (6 bases each). CDR3 length equals 14 residues. Germline V gene data show CDR1 as SGHRS and CDR2 as YFSETQ. Trimming removed 1 base at V and 4 bases at J, with 10 bases between. The chain's CDR3 is CASSLLGGPDTQYF. CDR3 nucleotides: TGCGCCAGCAGCTTGTTGGGGGGCCCAGATACGCAGTATTTT.

In its sample, this clonotype was seen many times. The chain is built from TRBV7-9 and TRBJ2-7, with D hard to call. The CDR3 consists of 13 residues. Trimming took off 0 bases at V and 0 bases at J, with 3 bases between the two ends. Germline loops: CDR1 SEHNR, CDR2 FQNEAQ (reference sequence). CDR3 DNA: TGTGCCAGCAGCTTAGCGGGCTCCTACGAGCAGTACTTC. Protein: CASSLAGSYEQYF.

The chain uses TRBV3-1 and TRBJ1-1, with D possibly TRBD1 on 5 matching bases. The germline V gene encodes CDR1 LGHDT and CDR2 YNNKEL (reference sequence). The V end was cut by 0 bases, the J end by 8 bases, with 10 bases between. This CDR3 has 13 residues. The CDR3 coding sequence is TGTGCCAGCAGCCAAGACGTCGGGGGGGAAGCTTTCTTT. It is translated as CASSQDVGGEAFF.

The chain combines TRBV12-3 or TRBV12-4 with TRBJ1-5; 7 positions agree with TRBD1. The CDR3 has 15 amino acids. V shed 5 bases and J 6 bases; nucleotides not matched to a gene: 10. The CDR3 reads CASSPGGAGGQPQHF. The CDR3 region has the DNA TGTGCCAGCAGTCCCGGGGGGGCAGGGGGTCAGCCCCAGCATTTT.

This chain links TRBV7-2 with TRBJ1-1; D may be TRBD1 (6 bases). Deletions cut 2 bases from V and 7 bases from J, with 11 bases between. The CDR3 spans 13 residues. CDR1 and CDR2 from the germline V gene are SGHTA and FQGNSA. Here the CDR3 reads CASSLFRDNEAFF. CDR3 in DNA: TGTGCCAGCAGCTTATTCCGGGACAATGAAGCTTTCTTT.

V gene TRBV15 combines with J gene TRBJ2-3; perhaps D is TRBD1 or TRBD2 (5 bases each). This CDR3 comprises 15 residues. CDR1 is LNHNV, CDR2 YYDKDF, per germline (reference sequence). V gave up 7 bases and J gave up 5 bases, with 19 bases separating them. CDR3 nucleotide sequence: TGTGCCACCACCCTCGGAGGTGGTCAGGGAGATACGCAGTATTTT. Its translation: CATTLGGGQGDTQYF.

The chain is built from TRBV20-1 and TRBJ2-3; D uncertain. V was shortened by 6 bases and J by 0 bases, with 10 bases between the two germline ends. CDR1 DFQATT and CDR2 SNEGSKA come from the germline V gene (reference sequence). The CDR3 spans 13 residues. Here the CDR3 DNA reads TGCAGTGCCCTTTTACCCAGCACAGATACGCAGTATTTT. This codes for CSALLPSTDTQYF.

About this clonotype: This may arise from a read error, as a much more abundant clone is one base away. Without the conserved terminal phenylalanine or tryptophan, this CDR3 likely stems from a read error. V and J are TRBV5-1 and TRBJ1-1; no firm D call. Germline V CDR1 and CDR2: SGHRS, YFSETQ. The CDR3 spans 12 residues. Trimming took 0 bases from V and 6 from J, leaving 6 bases between them. CDR3 residues: CASSLGKAEAFL. Here the CDR3 DNA reads TGCGCCAGCAGCTTGGGAAAAGCTGAAGCTTTCCTT.

This clonotype was counted many times. This chain uses TRBV6-1 with TRBJ2-6, with D maybe TRBD1 (5 bases). Germline V gene data show CDR1 as MNHNS and CDR2 as SASEGT. The CDR3 runs 16 residues. The ends were cut back, 6 bases at V and 2 bases at J, with 14 bases in the middle. CDR3 sequence reads: CASSSDRQTGANVLTF. The DNA of the CDR3 is TGTGCCAGCAGCTCCGACAGACAGACTGGGGCCAACGTCCTGACTTTC.

This clonotype has only a few counts. The chain joins TRBV21-1 to TRBJ1-5; TRBD1 is the table's D call, not checked against the DNA. TRBV21-1 represents a pseudogene. The CDR3 contains 16 residues. In DNA form, the CDR3 reads TGTGCCAGCAGCGTGGAGGGGGGGGCGGTTGGTCAGCCCCAGCATTTT. Protein product: CASSVEGGAVGQPQHF.

The chain carries TRBV14 and TRBJ2-4; possible D gene TRBD1, 5 bases. V was shortened by 3 bases and J by 6 bases, with 9 bases between the two germline ends. Per the germline V gene, CDR1 is SGHDN and CDR2 is FVKESK. CDR3 length: 13 residues. As DNA, the CDR3 is TGTGCCAGCAGCCAGGACACCTCAAACATTCAGTACTTC. Protein product: CASSQDTSNIQYF.

There are a few counts of this clonotype. V is TRBV20-1 and J is TRBJ1-1; possible D gene TRBD1, 5 bases. V dropped 2 bases and J dropped 7 bases, with 23 bases sitting between them. This CDR3 comprises 16 residues. Germline CDR1 reads DFQATT; CDR2 reads SNEGSKA (reference sequence). CDR3 nucleotides: TGCAGTGCTAGATTGGTAACCAGATCACGAGACAGTGAAGCTTTCTTT. Its translation: CSARLVTRSRDSEAFF.

This clonotype appeared a few times. The chain combines TRBV10-3 with TRBJ2-3, with 8 bases that match TRBD2. The CDR3 has 15 amino acids. Germline loops: CDR1 ENHRY, CDR2 SYGVKD. V was pared by 8 bases and J by 7 bases, with 14 bases of the junction left unmatched. CDR3 coding DNA: TGTGCCATCCGCCCGGAAGGGGTAGCGGGGAATACGCAGTATTTT. It translates to CAIRPEGVAGNTQYF.

V and J are TRBV6-1 and TRBJ2-1, with TRBD1 matching 9 bases. The CDR3 has 14 residues. Germline V gene sequence: CDR1 MNHNS, CDR2 SASEGT. V was pared by 4 bases and J by 7 bases, with 5 bases of the junction left unmatched. The CDR3 DNA follows: TGTGCCAGCAGTGGAGGGACAGGGTGGAATGAGCAGTTCTTC. It encodes CASSGGTGWNEQFF.